This entry is about one T cell receptor beta chain. Its target is not known. The germline V gene encodes CDR1 LGHNA and CDR2 YSLEER. The CDR3 is 13 amino acids. V dropped 2 bases and J dropped 5 bases, with 9 bases sitting between them. The sample originates from a study of beta chain features in type 1 diabetes. Expressed TCRB transcripts were sequenced because the entire RNA isolate underwent reverse transcription. Naive, central memory and regulatory T cell samples came to a mean of roughly 3.6 million reads. The table came from immunoSEQ multiplex PCR; TCRdb's copy has only in-frame clones and leaves some out. The table lists hundreds of thousands of clones, 55% to 70% of them singletons. The study's findings and limits: The question left open here concerned HLA type influencing TCRB rearrangement. Among patients, naive, central memory and Treg TCRB repertoires appeared more similar than among healthy donors. Moderately but significantly shorter TCRB CDR3s were found in Type 1 diabetes patients in all four CD4+ subsets.

The sequencing input was naive CD4+ T cells from blood. The sequence was obtained from a man aged 25-45 years in good health. The chain recombines TRBV4-3 with TRBJ2-5; no clear D gene. The CDR3, as DNA: TGCGCCAGCAGCCAACTACCCTCGGAGACCCAGTACTTC. It is translated as CASSQLPSETQYF.